The next 20 T cell receptor beta chains were all read from a single sample in a study of technical replicates of blood from a few donors. The protocol was immunoSEQ multiplex PCR, while the TCRdb copy is restricted to in-frame clones and leaves out a portion. The sample contains 75,000 to 90,000 clones, 80% to 95% of which appear only once. Sequenced input: T cells isolated from PBMCs. Source of these receptors: a human donor in good health.

DNA of the CDR3: TGTGCCAGTAGTATCGGGATTAGCGGGGCCACTTACAATGAGCAGTTCTTC. Translating it yields CASSIGISGATYNEQFF. This rearrangement joins TRBV19 to TRBJ2-1, with 8 bases matching TRBD2. The CDR3 extends over 17 amino acids. CDR1 and CDR2 (germline): LNHDA, SQIVND (reference sequence). With 3 bases clipped from V and 4 bases from J, the junction kept 11 bases outside the gene matches.

The chain combines TRBV28 with TRBJ1-1, with TRBD1 matching over 9 bases. J was trimmed by 10 bases and V by 7 bases; bases with no gene match: 10. Germline assignment: CDR1 MDHEN and CDR2 SYDVKM. This CDR3 contains 13 residues. As DNA, the CDR3 is TGTGCCAGCACCACCTACAGGGGGCTCGCAGCTTTCTTT. This sequence encodes CASTTYRGLAAFF.

The chain carries TRBV5-4 and TRBJ2-3; 12 nucleotides match TRBD2. V trimming: 4 bases; J trimming: 1 base; junction bases outside the gene matches: 7. The CDR3 runs 17 residues. The germline V gene encodes CDR1 SGHNT and CDR2 YYREEE (reference sequence). DNA for the CDR3: TGTGCCAGCAGCCACGCTAGCGGGAGGGGAGGCACAGATACGCAGTATTTT. Translating it yields CASSHASGRGGTDTQYF.

The V and J genes are TRBV4-1 and TRBJ2-1; 7 bases are shared with TRBD2. From germline, CDR1 is MGHRA and CDR2 YSYEKL. The CDR3 extends over 16 amino acids. The ends lost 4 bases at V and 9 bases at J; junction bases unmatched: 15. CDR3 in DNA: TGCGCCAGCAGCCTCTCCGAAAGGACTAGACGTCCTGAGCAGTTCTTC. It codes for CASSLSERTRRPEQFF.

This clone was detected once. This chain joins TRBV19 and TRBJ2-7, with D possibly being TRBD1 (5 bases). Trimming cost V 1 base and J 4 bases, with 8 bases left between them. The CDR3 covers 13 residues. In germline, CDR1 is LNHDA, CDR2 SQIVND (reference sequence). In nucleotides, the CDR3 is TGTGCCAGTAGTATAGGACAGCATTACGAGCAGTACTTC. Translation: CASSIGQHYEQYF.

The rearrangement joins TRBV30 to TRBJ2-7; possibly TRBD1 for D (6 bases). The CDR3 contains 11 residues. The germline V and J ends were trimmed by 2 bases and 9 bases, with 11 bases remaining between them. Germline CDR1 reads GTSNPN; CDR2 reads SVGIG (reference sequence). This CDR3 reads CAWSPQGAQYF. Written as DNA, the CDR3 is TGTGCCTGGAGTCCACAGGGAGCGCAGTACTTC.

This chain links TRBV5-1 with TRBJ1-1; 9 nucleotides agree with TRBD1. Per the germline V gene, CDR1 is SGHRS and CDR2 is YFSETQ. Unmatched junction bases numbered 12, after V lost 2 bases and J lost 4 bases. This CDR3 region has 17 residues. The chain's CDR3 is CASSFVGQGAYTTEAFF. The DNA for the CDR3 is TGCGCCAGCAGCTTTGTGGGACAGGGTGCATATACCACTGAAGCTTTCTTT.

The chain links TRBV25-1 to TRBJ2-1, with 7 bases fitting TRBD1. The CDR3 runs to 14 residues. J lost 7 bases, V lost 8 bases, and 11 bases had no gene match. The germline CDR1 and CDR2 sequences are MGHDK and SYGVNS. CDR3 in amino acids: CASRERGLGNEQFF. The CDR3 nucleotides are TGTGCCAGCCGCGAGAGGGGGCTGGGGAATGAGCAGTTCTTC.

The V gene is TRBV6-1, the J gene TRBJ1-5, with TRBD1 as a possible D gene (6 bases). Germline CDR1 MNHNS, CDR2 SASEGT. V lost 4 bases and J 7 bases, leaving 17 bases between the germline ends. The length of the CDR3 is 15 residues. The CDR3 coding sequence is TGTGCCAGCAGTGTATTAGGTAGGGGGGGCCAGCCCCAGCATTTT. As protein: CASSVLGRGGQPQHF.

This chain connects TRBV11-3 to TRBJ2-7; D ambiguous. CDR3 size: 14 residues. The germline V and J ends were trimmed by 0 bases and 3 bases, with 9 bases remaining between them. Germline assignment: CDR1 SGHNT and CDR2 YENEEA. The CDR3 DNA sequence: TGTGCCAGCAGCTTAGAGGTGCAGAACTACGAGCAGTACTTC. Protein product: CASSLEVQNYEQYF.

This clone was picked up one time. V is TRBV9 and J is TRBJ2-2; 11 bases fit TRBD2. CDR3 length: 18 residues. The ends lost 2 bases at V and 7 bases at J; junction bases unmatched: 13. CDR1 and CDR2 from the germline V gene are SGDLS and YYNGEE. The CDR3 protein is CASSVGLTSGRWYGELFF. In DNA, the CDR3 is TGTGCCAGCAGCGTCGGCCTTACTAGCGGGAGATGGTACGGGGAGCTGTTTTTT.

This chain connects TRBV28 to TRBJ1-1; maybe TRBD1 (6 bases). V gave up 5 bases and J gave up 5 bases, with 12 bases separating them. This CDR3 is built from 13 residues. Germline lookup yields CDR1 MDHEN and CDR2 SYDVKM. In DNA form, the CDR3 reads TGTGCCAGCAGTACCAGGGGAGAGACTGAAGCTTTCTTT. Protein: CASSTRGETEAFF.

The J gene is TRBJ2-2, the V gene TRBV18, with D unclear. Germline V lookup: CDR1 KGHSH, CDR2 LQKENI. Deletions cut 2 bases from V and 4 bases from J, with 8 bases between. The CDR3 covers 14 residues. The CDR3: CASSPLMATGELFF. In nucleotides, the CDR3 is TGTGCCAGCTCACCATTGATGGCCACCGGGGAGCTGTTTTTT.

The genes are TRBV7-3 and TRBJ2-3; 10 bases match TRBD2. Germline lookup yields CDR1 SGHTA and CDR2 FQGTGA. This CDR3 has 15 amino acids. After removal of 5 bases from V and 6 bases from J, the junction contained 8 bases not matched to a gene. The CDR3 region is CASSPRSGRRDTQYF. As DNA, the CDR3 is TGTGCCAGCAGCCCACGTAGCGGGAGGAGGGATACGCAGTATTTT.

This rearrangement joins TRBV27 to TRBJ2-3, with D tentatively TRBD2 (5 bases). Between the trimmed V and J ends, which lost 7 bases and 1 base, there was a span of 15 bases. The CDR3 consists of 15 residues. The germline V gene encodes CDR1 MNHEY and CDR2 SMNVEV (reference sequence). In nucleotides, the CDR3 is TGTGCCAGCACTCGAGAGGGAGCAGGCACAGATACGCAGTATTTT. Its translation: CASTREGAGTDTQYF.

CDR3 nucleotides: TGTGCCAGTCGGACAGGGAACTATGGCTACACCTTC. This translates into CASRTGNYGYTF. The chain couples TRBV19 to TRBJ1-2; 8 bases are shared with TRBD1. Germline V lookup: CDR1 LNHDA, CDR2 SQIVND (reference sequence). The CDR3 spans 12 residues. With V trimmed by 8 bases and J by 2 bases, 1 base remained unmatched. Full variable domain (rest looked up from reference TRBV19 and TRBJ1-2): DGGITQSPKYLFRKEGQNVTLSCEQNLNHDAMYWYRQDPGQGLRLIYYSQIVNDFQKGDIAEGYSVSREKKESFPLTVTSAQKNPTAFYLCASRTGNYGYTFGSGTRLTVV.

The genes are TRBV7-9 and TRBJ1-2; 9 bases agree with TRBD1. The ends lost 6 bases at V and 1 base at J; junction bases unmatched: 3. This CDR3 spans 14 amino acids. The germline V gene has CDR1 SEHNR and CDR2 FQNEAQ (reference sequence). This CDR3 reads CASSRTGDNYGYTF. The DNA of the CDR3 is TGTGCCAGCAGTCGGACAGGGGATAACTATGGCTACACCTTC.

This clone was observed a handful of times. The V gene is TRBV28, the J gene TRBJ2-2; a weak D match, TRBD2 (5 bases). V lost 6 bases and J lost 4, with 15 bases in between. The CDR3 runs to 15 residues. CDR1 is MDHEN, CDR2 SYDVKM, per germline. The CDR3 DNA sequence: TGTGCCAGCAGCCCCTTAGCGATTAGCACCGGGGAGCTGTTTTTT. It specifies CASSPLAISTGELFF.

The V gene is TRBV11-1, the J gene TRBJ2-7, with D uncertain. The CDR3 has 14 amino acids. V was clipped by 0 bases and J by 1 base, with 7 bases between them. Germline CDR1 SGHAT, CDR2 FQDESV (reference sequence). The CDR3 loop reads CASSLALDSYEQYF. CDR3 bases: TGTGCCAGCAGCTTAGCCCTAGATTCCTACGAGCAGTACTTC.

This sequence joins TRBV10-3 and TRBJ2-5, with 16 positions matching TRBD2. CDR1 is ENHRY, CDR2 SYGVKD, per germline. The V and J ends lost 3 bases and 2 bases, in that order; junction bases with no gene match: 6. The CDR3 spans 18 residues. CDR3 nucleotides: TGTGCCATCAGTGACCCGGGACTAGCGGGAGGGTATCAAGAGACCCAGTACTTC. This translates into CAISDPGLAGGYQETQYF.